The 25 T cell receptor beta chains below all came from one sample that was sequenced in a study of blood T cell repertoires in COVID-19. Sequenced by immunoSEQ multiplex PCR; TCRdb stores in-frame clones only, minus some. The repertoire holds some 400,000 clones, with roughly nine tenths as singletons. The sequencing input was PBMCs or T cells enriched from blood (not recorded which). The origin of the receptors is a woman in her thirties or forties who had been exposed to COVID-19.

This rearrangement joins TRBV24-1 to TRBJ2-3; possible D gene TRBD2, 6 bases. The CDR3 is 15 amino acids. The V gene lost 0 bases and the J gene lost 6 bases, with 12 bases spanning the gap. Per germline, CDR1 KGHDR and CDR2 SFDVKD. The CDR3 protein is CATSDLGRGRDTQYF. The CDR3 nucleotides read TGTGCCACCAGTGATTTGGGGCGGGGCCGCGATACGCAGTATTTT.

The DNA of the CDR3 is TGTGCCAGCAGTGGGGGTGGGGCCAACCAAGAGACCCAGTACTTC. It yields the protein CASSGGGANQETQYF. J is TRBJ2-5 and V is TRBV2; D is perhaps TRBD1 (5 bases). Trimming removed 4 bases from V and 0 bases from J, with 12 bases in between. Germline lookup yields CDR1 SNHLY and CDR2 FYNNEI. This CDR3 has 15 amino acids.

This chain links TRBV18 with TRBJ1-6; 8 bases agree with TRBD1. V dropped 2 bases and J dropped 8; count of bases not matched to a gene: 8. The CDR3 runs to 16 residues. Germline CDR1 reads KGHSH; CDR2 reads LQKENI. DNA for the CDR3: TGTGCCAGCTCACCAGAACGGGACAGGACCTATTCACCCCTCCACTTT. It translates to CASSPERDRTYSPLHF.

The chain recombines TRBV23-1 with TRBJ2-5, with 7 bases aligning to TRBD1. TRBV23-1 is an ORF, with its function uncertain. The V and J ends lost 6 bases and 5 bases, in that order; junction bases with no gene match: 9. The CDR3 runs 14 residues. CDR3: CASSPDRSWETQYF. The CDR3 coding sequence is TGCGCCAGCAGCCCGGACAGGTCATGGGAGACCCAGTACTTC.

This sequence joins TRBV18 and TRBJ2-6; TRBD1 matches 10 bases. The CDR3 covers 18 residues. The germline V gene has CDR1 KGHSH and CDR2 LQKENI. Trimming cost V 3 bases and J 4 bases; bases outside gene matches: 9. In DNA, the CDR3 is TGTGCCAGCTCACCTGGACAGGGGGTTCTGTCAGGGGCCAACGTCCTGACTTTC. It specifies CASSPGQGVLSGANVLTF.

The gene calls are TRBV27 and TRBJ1-5; D is possibly TRBD1 (5 bases). The ends were cut back, 6 bases at V and 1 base at J, with 13 bases in the middle. The germline gives CDR1 MNHEY, CDR2 SMNVEV (reference sequence). The CDR3 is 15 residues long. The CDR3 DNA follows: TGTGCCAGCAGATCCGGGGGGTTAAGCAATCAGCCCCAGCATTTT. The encoded protein is CASRSGGLSNQPQHF.

The CDR3 nucleotides are TGTGCCAGCAGCCTCCAGAAGGGACACATCACTGAAGCTTTCTTT. Its protein is CASSLQKGHITEAFF. The chain recombines TRBV13 with TRBJ1-1, with D perhaps matching TRBD1 (6 bases). The CDR3 covers 15 residues. From germline, CDR1 is PRHDT and CDR2 FYEKMQ (reference sequence). V was shortened by 5 bases and J by 4 bases, with 17 bases between the two germline ends.

V is TRBV5-6 and J is TRBJ1-5; TRBD1 is a possible D gene (6 bases). Germline V gene lookup returns CDR1 SGHDT and CDR2 YYEEEE. This CDR3 has 14 residues. The V and J ends lost 3 bases and 7 bases respectively, with 14 bases between them. CDR3 in amino acids: CASSSTGMRQPQHF. For the CDR3, the DNA is TGTGCCAGCAGCTCCACAGGGATGAGGCAGCCCCAGCATTTT.

This clone was detected only once. DNA for the CDR3: TGTGCCAGCAGCGCCGAAACAGTAGGAAACACCATATATTTT. Amino acids: CASSAETVGNTIYF. This sequence joins TRBV9 and TRBJ1-3; D unresolved. Germline V gives CDR1 SGDLS, CDR2 YYNGEE. The germline V and J ends were trimmed by 3 bases and 4 bases, with 11 bases remaining between them. This CDR3 region has 14 residues.

J is TRBJ2-1 and V is TRBV2; 8 bases match TRBD1. This CDR3 contains 13 residues. CDR1 is SNHLY and CDR2 is FYNNEI in the germline V gene. V lost 11 bases to trimming and J lost 9 bases; unmatched junction nucleotides: 12. This CDR3 reads CASQGGTGGEQFF. CDR3 nucleotides: TGTGCCTCTCAGGGCGGGACAGGAGGTGAGCAGTTCTTC.

V is TRBV30 and J is TRBJ1-3; TRBD1 matches 8 bases. With 4 bases clipped from V and 8 bases from J, the junction kept 10 bases outside the gene matches. The CDR3 is 14 amino acids. Germline V gene sequence: CDR1 GTSNPN, CDR2 SVGIG (reference sequence). In DNA form, the CDR3 reads TGTGCCTGGATCCTGTTGGACAGGGATGACACCATATATTTT. It is translated as CAWILLDRDDTIYF.

This clone was found a few times. CDR3 loop: CASSVAGGGAEAFF. The CDR3 nucleotides are TGTGCCAGCAGCGTAGCAGGGGGAGGCGCTGAAGCTTTCTTT. V usage is TRBV9 and J usage is TRBJ1-1; 7 nucleotides line up with TRBD1. Germline CDR1 reads SGDLS; CDR2 reads YYNGEE. J lost 6 bases, V lost 0 bases, and 5 bases had no gene match. This CDR3 region has 14 residues.

This clone has at least ten counts. This same CDR3 is encoded by further DNA sequences in the sample. The chain links TRBV9 to TRBJ2-3; no clear D gene. Germline CDR1 reads SGDLS; CDR2 reads YYNGEE. V was pared by 0 bases and J by 0 bases, with 8 bases between. This CDR3 region has 15 residues. The chain's CDR3 is CASSVVSASTDTQYF. The CDR3 DNA reads as TGTGCCAGCAGCGTAGTCTCCGCGAGCACAGATACGCAGTATTTT.

J is TRBJ2-1 and V is TRBV5-1; D gene unclear. The germline V gene has CDR1 SGHRS and CDR2 YFSETQ. V lost 0 bases to trimming and J lost 7 bases, with 8 bases between them. This CDR3 comprises 13 residues. CDR3 in amino acids: CASSLAAQNEQFF. CDR3 nucleotides: TGCGCCAGCAGCTTGGCCGCCCAGAATGAGCAGTTCTTC.

The chain has TRBV9 and TRBJ2-2, with no clear D. Germline assignment: CDR1 SGDLS and CDR2 YYNGEE. The CDR3 covers 13 residues. Trimming took off 4 bases at V and 6 bases at J, with 10 bases between the two ends. For the CDR3, the DNA is TGTGCCAGCAGCCCATTGTTAGCCGGGGAGCTGTTTTTT. Translating gives CASSPLLAGELFF.

The chain couples TRBV23-1 to TRBJ1-4; D not certain. TRBV23-1 is an open reading frame, and its role is uncertain. The CDR3 sequence is 15 residues long. Trimming left V 3 bases short and J 8 bases short, with 16 bases between. As DNA, the CDR3 is TGCGCCAGCAGTCATCAACACCGGGTTGGGGAAAAACTGTTTTTT. Amino acid sequence: CASSHQHRVGEKLFF.

This chain's CDR3 is CASSLLVLAGEGEQYF. The CDR3, as DNA: TGTGCCAGCAGCTTGCTCGTCCTAGCGGGGGAAGGGGAGCAGTACTTC. The V and J genes are TRBV7-8 and TRBJ2-7; 10 bases are shared with TRBD2. CDR3 length: 16 amino acids. V gave up 3 bases and J gave up 7 bases; unmatched junction bases: 12. CDR1 is SGHVS, CDR2 FQNEAQ, per germline.

The chain joins TRBV28 to TRBJ1-1, with D possibly matching TRBD1 (6 bases). Germline loops: CDR1 MDHEN, CDR2 SYDVKM. Trimming removed 7 bases from V and 1 base from J, with 10 bases in between. CDR3 length: 13 residues. This CDR3 is CASTGTSNTEAFF. CDR3 DNA: TGTGCCAGCACCGGGACATCGAACACTGAAGCTTTCTTT. The full variable domain, in which reference TRBV28 and TRBJ1-1 provide the parts outside the CDR3, is DVKVTQSSRYLVKRTGEKVFLECVQDMDHENMFWYRQDPGLGLRLIYFSYDVKMKEKGDIPEGYSVSREKKERFSLILESASTNQTSMYLCASTGTSNTEAFFGQGTRLTVV.

This chain links TRBV7-9 with TRBJ2-5; TRBD2 matches 12 bases. CDR3 length: 17 residues. Germline CDR1 reads SEHNR; CDR2 reads FQNEAQ (reference sequence). After removal of 1 base from V and 4 bases from J, the junction contained 7 bases not matched to a gene. The CDR3 DNA reads as TGTGCCAGCAGCTTAGGTCTAGCGGGAGGGCCGGGAGAGACCCAGTACTTC. This sequence encodes CASSLGLAGGPGETQYF.

CDR3 sequence: CASSSFWTASMNTEAFF. Written as DNA, the CDR3 is TGTGCCAGCAGCTCATTTTGGACAGCTTCCATGAACACTGAAGCTTTCTTT. The chain links TRBV3-1 (or the pseudogene TRBV3-2) to TRBJ1-1; D might be TRBD1 (6 bases). V lost 5 bases and J lost 0, with 19 bases in between. Germline CDR1 LGHDT, CDR2 YNNKEL (reference sequence). This CDR3 has 17 amino acids.

The CDR3 reads CASSANRVETEAFF. CDR3 nucleotides: TGTGCCAGCAGCGCTAACAGGGTAGAGACTGAAGCTTTCTTT. This chain links TRBV7-9 with TRBJ1-1; TRBD1 might be the D (6 bases). Trimming shortened V by 5 bases and J by 5 bases, and 15 bases separated the two germline ends. Germline V gene sequence: CDR1 SEHNR, CDR2 FQNEAQ (reference sequence). This CDR3 is 14 amino acids long.

In DNA form, the CDR3 reads TGTGCCAGCAGCCAAGTTGCGACTAGCGGGTCGAATGAGCAGTTCTTC. Translating gives CASSQVATSGSNEQFF. This rearrangement joins TRBV3-1 (or the pseudogene TRBV3-2) to TRBJ2-1; TRBD2 matches 10 bases. Germline lookup yields CDR1 LGHDT and CDR2 YNNKEL (reference sequence). The junction had 7 bases not matched to a gene; V was cut back by 1 base and J by 7 bases. The CDR3 has 16 amino acids.

V usage is TRBV7-2 and J usage is TRBJ1-4; 8 bases fit TRBD1. This CDR3 comprises 15 residues. V shed 5 bases and J 6 bases; nucleotides not matched to a gene: 8. From germline, CDR1 is SGHTA and CDR2 FQGNSA. DNA of the CDR3: TGTGCCAGCAGCCCCCAGACAGGGGTGGATGAAAAACTGTTTTTT. As protein: CASSPQTGVDEKLFF.

The V gene is TRBV5-4, the J gene TRBJ2-3; TRBD2 might be the D (5 bases). The germline gives CDR1 SGHNT, CDR2 YYREEE (reference sequence). The ends were cut back, 4 bases at V and 5 bases at J, with 11 bases in the middle. The CDR3 totals 13 residues. CDR3 sequence: CASSPLGEDTQYF. CDR3 nucleotide sequence: TGTGCCAGCAGCCCTTTGGGAGAAGATACGCAGTATTTT.

In this sample, this clone turned up once. The rearrangement joins TRBV29-1 to TRBJ1-2; TRBD1 matches 7 bases. Trimming took 3 bases from V and 5 from J; bases not matched to a gene: 12. Germline CDR1 SQVTM, CDR2 ANQGSEA. This CDR3 is 15 amino acids long. For the CDR3, the DNA is TGCAGCGTTGATTACGCTACGGACAGGAGATATGGCTACACCTTC. It specifies CSVDYATDRRYGYTF.